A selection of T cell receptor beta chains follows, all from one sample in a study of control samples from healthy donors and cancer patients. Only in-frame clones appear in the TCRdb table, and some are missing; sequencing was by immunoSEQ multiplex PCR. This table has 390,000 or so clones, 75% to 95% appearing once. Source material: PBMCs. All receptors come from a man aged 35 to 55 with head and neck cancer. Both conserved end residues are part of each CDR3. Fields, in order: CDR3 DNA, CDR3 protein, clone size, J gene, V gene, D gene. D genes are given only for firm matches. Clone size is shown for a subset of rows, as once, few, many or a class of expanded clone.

CDR3 DNA: TGTGCCAGCAGCCCCGGGAGGGGCTCCTACAATGAGCAGTTCTTC
CDR3 protein: CASSPGRGSYNEQFF
clone size: .
J gene: TRBJ2-1
V gene: TRBV7-9
D gene: TRBD2

CDR3 DNA: TGTGCCAGCAGGGGGACAGGGGGTCTCTCCTACAATGAGCAGTTCTTC
CDR3 protein: CASRGTGGLSYNEQFF
clone size: once
J gene: TRBJ2-1
V gene: TRBV5-4
D gene: TRBD1

CDR3 DNA: TGTGCTAGCAGCTCCAGCGGGATGCCCGGCGACGAGCAGTACTTC
CDR3 protein: CASSSSGMPGDEQYF
clone size: .
J gene: TRBJ2-7
V gene: TRBV7-7
D gene: TRBD2

CDR3 DNA: TGTGCCAGCAGCCAAGAACCAGGTCTCGCCTACGAGCAGTACTTC
CDR3 protein: CASSQEPGLAYEQYF
clone size: .
J gene: TRBJ2-7
V gene: TRBV3-1/TRBV3-2
D gene: .

CDR3 DNA: TGTGCCAGCAGTGTACTCAGAAAGGACAATCAGCCCCAGCATTTT
CDR3 protein: CASSVLRKDNQPQHF
clone size: .
J gene: TRBJ1-5
V gene: TRBV2
D gene: .

CDR3 DNA: TGTGCCAGTAGTGTGGGGACAGGGTGGGGCTCCTACAATGAGCAGTTCTTC
CDR3 protein: CASSVGTGWGSYNEQFF
clone size: .
J gene: TRBJ2-1
V gene: TRBV19
D gene: TRBD1

CDR3 DNA: TGTGCCAGCACTCCTCTGGAGGGGAGGAACACTGAAGCTTTCTTT
CDR3 protein: CASTPLEGRNTEAFF
clone size: .
J gene: TRBJ1-1
V gene: TRBV25-1
D gene: .

CDR3 DNA: TGTGCCAGCAGGTCACTAGCGGGAGAGCAGTTCTTC
CDR3 protein: CASRSLAGEQFF
clone size: .
J gene: TRBJ2-1
V gene: TRBV12-3/TRBV12-4
D gene: TRBD2

CDR3 DNA: TGCGCCAGCAGCTGGGGGACTAGCGGGGACACCGGGGAGCTGTTTTTT
CDR3 protein: CASSWGTSGDTGELFF
clone size: .
J gene: TRBJ2-2
V gene: TRBV5-1
D gene: TRBD2

CDR3 DNA: TGTGCCAGCAGCTTAAGGGGGCAGGTCACCGGGGAGCTGTTTTTT
CDR3 protein: CASSLRGQVTGELFF
clone size: once
J gene: TRBJ2-2
V gene: TRBV7-9
D gene: TRBD1

CDR3 DNA: TGTGCCAGCAGCCTTTTCCCGAACACCTTCCAGGGAGGGGAAGGTGAGCAGTTCTTC
CDR3 protein: CASSLFPNTFQGGEGEQFF
clone size: .
J gene: TRBJ2-1
V gene: TRBV7-3
D gene: TRBD2

CDR3 DNA: TGTGCCACCAGCGGATCTAGCGGGGGGTTACCCACCTACAATGAGCAGTTCTTC
CDR3 protein: CATSGSSGGLPTYNEQFF
clone size: .
J gene: TRBJ2-1
V gene: TRBV15
D gene: TRBD2

CDR3 DNA: TGTGCCATCAGTGGGGGGACAGGGAATAATTCACCCCTCCACTTT
CDR3 protein: CAISGGTGNNSPLHF
clone size: .
J gene: TRBJ1-6
V gene: TRBV10-3
D gene: TRBD1

CDR3 DNA: TGTGCCAGCAGAACTAAAGAGGGTCACATTGTTAACTACAATGAGCAGTTCTTC
CDR3 protein: CASRTKEGHIVNYNEQFF
clone size: .
J gene: TRBJ2-1
V gene: TRBV7-3
D gene: .

CDR3 DNA: TGTGCCAGTAGTATTCGGACAAACTATGGCTACACCTTC
CDR3 protein: CASSIRTNYGYTF
clone size: .
J gene: TRBJ1-2
V gene: TRBV19
D gene: .

CDR3 DNA: TGTGCCAGCAGGCTTCTAGCGGGGGGGCCTGAGACCCAGTACTTC
CDR3 protein: CASRLLAGGPETQYF
clone size: .
J gene: TRBJ2-5
V gene: TRBV6-5
D gene: TRBD2

CDR3 DNA: TGTGCCAGCAGTTTTGACAGGGAAAACTCACCCCTCCACTTT
CDR3 protein: CASSFDRENSPLHF
clone size: .
J gene: TRBJ1-6
V gene: TRBV27
D gene: TRBD1

CDR3 DNA: TGTGCCAGCAGCCAAGAAACCCCGGACAGCGAAGTTTGGAGGACAGATACGCAGTATTTT
CDR3 protein: CASSQETPDSEVWRTDTQYF
clone size: .
J gene: TRBJ2-3
V gene: TRBV3-1/TRBV3-2
D gene: .

CDR3 DNA: TGTGCCAGTAGCCCCGGGAACCCCTACGAGCAGTACTTC
CDR3 protein: CASSPGNPYEQYF
clone size: .
J gene: TRBJ2-7
V gene: TRBV19
D gene: .

CDR3 DNA: TGTGCCAGCAGTTTAGGGCCGCAGGGACAGGGCCTCTATGGCTACACCTTC
CDR3 protein: CASSLGPQGQGLYGYTF
clone size: .
J gene: TRBJ1-2
V gene: TRBV28
D gene: TRBD1